This T cell receptor beta chain was recovered during a study of T cells after yellow fever vaccination. Study-wide results and limits: Across the CD4 and CD8 compartments, a small share of clonotypes was present in both.

This clonotype has only a few counts. Its antigen remains unknown. TCRdb re-derived calls from the 5' RACE reads in MiXCR, one entry per CDR3 protein. The table includes hundreds of thousands of distinct CDR3 sequences, approximately 12% detected once. Germline CDR1 reads SGHRS; CDR2 reads YFSETQ. This CDR3 has 14 amino acids. Trimming removed 4 bases at V and 7 bases at J, with 18 bases between. V usage is TRBV5-1 and J usage is TRBJ2-7; tentatively, D is TRBD1 or TRBD2 (5 bases each). The source material was PBMCs, sampled on the day of the yellow fever booster vaccination. The receptor comes from a man younger than 40 who received the YFV17D yellow fever vaccine. The CDR3 spells CASSIRDPSVEQYF. CDR3 DNA sequence: TGCGCCAGCAGCATCCGGGACCCGTCCGTGGAGCAGTACTTC.